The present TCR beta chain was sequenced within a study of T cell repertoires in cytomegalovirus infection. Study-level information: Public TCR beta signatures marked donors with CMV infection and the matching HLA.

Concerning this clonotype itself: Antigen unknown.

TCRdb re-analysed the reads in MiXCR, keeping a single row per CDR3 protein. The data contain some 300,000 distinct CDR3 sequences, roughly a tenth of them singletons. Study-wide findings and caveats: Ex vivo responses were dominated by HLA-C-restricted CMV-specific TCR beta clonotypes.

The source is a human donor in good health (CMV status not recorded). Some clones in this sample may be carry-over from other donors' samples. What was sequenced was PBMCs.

The CDR3 spells CASSTPGGDGYTF. As DNA, the CDR3 is TGTGCCAGCAGTACACCAGGGGGGGACGGCTACACCTTC. The chain uses TRBV7-9 and TRBJ1-2; 7 positions match TRBD1. Losses at the gene ends were 6 bases for V and 8 bases for J; bases not matched to a gene: 9. This CDR3 region has 13 residues. Germline CDR1 SEHNR, CDR2 FQNEAQ (reference sequence).